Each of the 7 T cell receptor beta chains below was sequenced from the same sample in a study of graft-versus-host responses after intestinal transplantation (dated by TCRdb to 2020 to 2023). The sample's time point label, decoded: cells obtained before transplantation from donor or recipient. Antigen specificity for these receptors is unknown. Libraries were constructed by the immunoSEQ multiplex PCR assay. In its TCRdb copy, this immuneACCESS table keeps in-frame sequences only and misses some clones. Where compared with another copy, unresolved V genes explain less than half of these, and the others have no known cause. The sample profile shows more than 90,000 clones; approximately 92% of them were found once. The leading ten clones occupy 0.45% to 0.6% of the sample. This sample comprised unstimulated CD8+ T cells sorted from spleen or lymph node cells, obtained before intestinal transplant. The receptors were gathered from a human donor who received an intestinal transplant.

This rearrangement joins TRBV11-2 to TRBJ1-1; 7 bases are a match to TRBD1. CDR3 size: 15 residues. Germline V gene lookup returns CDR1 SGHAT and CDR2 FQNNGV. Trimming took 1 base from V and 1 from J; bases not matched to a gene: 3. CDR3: CASSLVGTENTEAFF. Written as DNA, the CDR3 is TGTGCCAGCAGCTTAGTCGGGACAGAGAACACTGAAGCTTTCTTT.

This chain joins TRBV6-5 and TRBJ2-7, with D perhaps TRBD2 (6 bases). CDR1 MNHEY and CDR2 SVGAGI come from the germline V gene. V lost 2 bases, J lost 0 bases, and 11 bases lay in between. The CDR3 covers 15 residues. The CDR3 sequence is CASSYLGDSSYEQYF. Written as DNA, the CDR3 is TGTGCCAGCAGTTACCTGGGGGACTCCTCCTACGAGCAGTACTTC.

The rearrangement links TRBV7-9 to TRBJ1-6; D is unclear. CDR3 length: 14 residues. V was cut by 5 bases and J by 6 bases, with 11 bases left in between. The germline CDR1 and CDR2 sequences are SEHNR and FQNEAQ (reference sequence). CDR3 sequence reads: CASSPPDFNSPLHF. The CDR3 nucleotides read TGTGCCAGCAGCCCTCCTGACTTTAATTCACCCCTCCACTTT. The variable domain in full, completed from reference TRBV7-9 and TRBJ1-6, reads DTGVSQNPRHKITKRGQNVTFRCDPISEHNRLYWYRQTLGQGPEFLTYFQNEAQLEKSRLLSDRFSAERPKGSFSTLEIQRTEQGDSAMYLCASSPPDFNSPLHFGNGTRLTVT.

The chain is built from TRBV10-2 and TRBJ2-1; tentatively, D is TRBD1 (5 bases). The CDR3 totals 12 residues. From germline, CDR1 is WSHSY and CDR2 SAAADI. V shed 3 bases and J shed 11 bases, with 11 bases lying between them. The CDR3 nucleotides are TGCGCCAGCAGTGATATAAGGACACAGCAGTTCTTC. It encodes CASSDIRTQQFF.

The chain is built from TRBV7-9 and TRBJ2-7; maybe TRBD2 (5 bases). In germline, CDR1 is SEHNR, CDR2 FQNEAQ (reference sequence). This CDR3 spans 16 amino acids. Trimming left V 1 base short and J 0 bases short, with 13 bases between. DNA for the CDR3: TGTGCCAGCAGCTTAGGGGGAGACGATCACTCCTACGAGCAGTACTTC. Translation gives CASSLGGDDHSYEQYF.

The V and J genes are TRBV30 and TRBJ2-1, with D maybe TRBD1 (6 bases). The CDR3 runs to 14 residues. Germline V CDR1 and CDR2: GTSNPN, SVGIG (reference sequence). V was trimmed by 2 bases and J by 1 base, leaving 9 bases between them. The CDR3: CAWSTGISYNEQFF. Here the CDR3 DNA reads TGTGCCTGGAGTACAGGGATATCCTACAATGAGCAGTTCTTC.

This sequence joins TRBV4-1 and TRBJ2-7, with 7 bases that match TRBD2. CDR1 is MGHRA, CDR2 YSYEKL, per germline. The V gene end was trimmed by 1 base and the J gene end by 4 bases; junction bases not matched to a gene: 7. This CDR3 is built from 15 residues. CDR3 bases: TGCGCCAGCAGCCAAGGCGGGAGTACAATTTACGAGCAGTACTTC. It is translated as CASSQGGSTIYEQYF.